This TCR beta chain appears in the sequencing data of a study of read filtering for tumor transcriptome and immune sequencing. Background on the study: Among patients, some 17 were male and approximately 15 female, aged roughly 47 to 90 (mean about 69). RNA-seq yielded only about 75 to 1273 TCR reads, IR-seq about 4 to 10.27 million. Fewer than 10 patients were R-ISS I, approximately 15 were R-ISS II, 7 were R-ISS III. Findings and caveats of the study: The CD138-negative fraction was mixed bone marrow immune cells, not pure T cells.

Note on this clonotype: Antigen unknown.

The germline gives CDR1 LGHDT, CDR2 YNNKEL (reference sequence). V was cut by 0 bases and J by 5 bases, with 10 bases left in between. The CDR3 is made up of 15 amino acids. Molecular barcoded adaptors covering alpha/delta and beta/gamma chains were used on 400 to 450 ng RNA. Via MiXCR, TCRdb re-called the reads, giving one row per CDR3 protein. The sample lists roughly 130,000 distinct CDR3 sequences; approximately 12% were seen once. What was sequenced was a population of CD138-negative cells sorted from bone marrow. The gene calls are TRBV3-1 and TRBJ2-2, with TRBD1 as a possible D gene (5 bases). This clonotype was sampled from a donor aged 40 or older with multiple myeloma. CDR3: CASSQEGVATGELFF. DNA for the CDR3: TGTGCCAGCAGCCAAGAAGGGGTGGCGACCGGGGAGCTGTTTTTT.